This T cell receptor (beta chain) was sequenced during a study of cytomegalovirus exposure and HLA in healthy donors (dated by TCRdb to about 2017). A note on the overall study: According to a later analysis, one platform produced both the 120 validation repertoires and the 666 repertoires of the first cohort. The study aimed to test whether cataloging public T cell receptors could reveal signatures of past pathogen exposure. The study combined high-throughput TCR immunosequencing, statistical association of individual TCRs with disease status, and machine learning to predict cytomegalovirus infection status. In addition to the first cohort of approximately 650 subjects, a separate validation cohort of 120 different subjects was used. The research as a whole found: The classifier was reported to diagnose cytomegalovirus status with high specificity and sensitivity in both the original cohort and the validation cohort. In a later analysis, TCRs clustered in the first cohort were found to also tend to co-occur in the roughly 120 validation repertoires, with 94% of cluster scores above 0. In the study, some 180 TCR beta chains were listed as associated with cytomegalovirus. In vitro tests confirmed that three of the cytomegalovirus-associated TCR beta chains recognize cytomegalovirus antigens. All 120 or so repertoires were used to score co-occurrence in the validation cohort in a later analysis, because that analysis had no HLA typing for the cohort. Most TCR sequences were seen in very few donors, while some public TCRs were found in many individuals. The authors suggested that the approach could potentially be generalized to other disease states and immunological phenotypes.

Measured from the cysteine to the phenylalanine, the CDR3 is 15 residues long. The kept DNA is CDR3 alone, 45 bases in frame from the first base. Via the germline V gene, CDR1 is MNHEY and CDR2 SVGAGI. Compared with germline, V lacks 7 bases and J lacks 2 bases; bases without a gene match: 10. Separate from the approximately 670-subject first cohort, the validation cohort of over 90 subjects was the group to which the donors belonged. Receptors were amplified or captured by the immunoSEQ multiplex PCR assay. Per the source publication's procedure: A statistical classification framework was built to diagnose cytomegalovirus status from the catalog of TCR beta chain sequences. Here the immuneACCESS table is served through TCRdb, limited to in-frame sequences with V and J called. Missing clones are a known gap in these copies; in checked studies unresolved V genes cover under half, and the rest lacks a known reason. V, J and clone size reflect that table, while D and trimming were determined from the DNA. Here the sample has around 150,000 clones; 70% to 85% occur a single time. The leading ten clones occupy roughly 30% of the sample.

About this clone: It lacks a known antigen. No qualities accompany the bases; no much larger clone lies one base away.

This TCR was sampled from a young man in good health and CMV-seropositive. The rearrangement combines TRBV6-5 with TRBJ2-7, with TRBD2 matching 8 junction bases. Sequenced input: PBMCs. The CDR3 has the sequence CASTNGGAKAYEQYF. The nucleotides read TGTGCCAGCACTAACGGGGGGGCCAAGGCCTACGAGCAGTACTTC.